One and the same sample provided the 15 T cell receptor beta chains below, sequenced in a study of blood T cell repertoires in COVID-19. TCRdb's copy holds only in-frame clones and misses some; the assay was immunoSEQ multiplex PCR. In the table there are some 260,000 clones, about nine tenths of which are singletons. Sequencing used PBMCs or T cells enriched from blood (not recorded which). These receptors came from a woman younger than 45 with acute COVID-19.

The chain's CDR3 is CASINEGYEQYF. The CDR3 nucleotides are TGTGCCAGTATAAACGAGGGATACGAGCAGTACTTC. The chain joins TRBV28 to TRBJ2-7, with D possibly being TRBD2 (5 bases). The CDR3 contains 12 residues. Trimming stripped 9 bases from V and 4 bases from J, with 13 bases between. Germline V CDR1 and CDR2: MDHEN, SYDVKM.

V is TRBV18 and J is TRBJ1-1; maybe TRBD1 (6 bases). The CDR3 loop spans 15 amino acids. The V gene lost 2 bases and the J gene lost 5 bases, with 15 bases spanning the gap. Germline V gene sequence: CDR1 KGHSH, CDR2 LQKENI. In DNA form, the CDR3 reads TGTGCCAGCTCACCAGGTCAGGGGCTGAGTACTGAAGCTTTCTTT. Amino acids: CASSPGQGLSTEAFF.

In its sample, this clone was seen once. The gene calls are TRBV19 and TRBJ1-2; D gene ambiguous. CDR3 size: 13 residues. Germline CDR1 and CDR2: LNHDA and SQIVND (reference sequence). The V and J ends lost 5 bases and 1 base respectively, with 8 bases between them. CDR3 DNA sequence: TGTGCCAGTAGTGATCACAGTAACTATGGCTACACCTTC. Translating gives CASSDHSNYGYTF.

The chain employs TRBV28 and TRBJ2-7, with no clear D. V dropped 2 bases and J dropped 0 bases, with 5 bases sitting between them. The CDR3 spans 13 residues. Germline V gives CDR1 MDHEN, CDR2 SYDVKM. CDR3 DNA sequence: TGTGCCAGCAGTTTAGCGGCCTCCTACGAGCAGTACTTC. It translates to CASSLAASYEQYF.

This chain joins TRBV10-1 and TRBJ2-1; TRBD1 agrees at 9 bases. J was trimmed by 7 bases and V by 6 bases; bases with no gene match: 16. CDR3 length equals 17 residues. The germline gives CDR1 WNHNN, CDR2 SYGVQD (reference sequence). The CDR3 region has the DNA TGCGCCAGCAGAGAGCCTTTCCGGACAGGGGTGGATAATGAGCAGTTCTTC. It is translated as CASREPFRTGVDNEQFF.

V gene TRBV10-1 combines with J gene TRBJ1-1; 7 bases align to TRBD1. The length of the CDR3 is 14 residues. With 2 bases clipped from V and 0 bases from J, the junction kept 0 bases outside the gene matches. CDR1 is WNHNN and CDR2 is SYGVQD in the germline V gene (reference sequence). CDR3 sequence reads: CASSEGTVNTEAFF. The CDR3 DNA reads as TGCGCCAGCAGTGAGGGGACAGTGAACACTGAAGCTTTCTTT.

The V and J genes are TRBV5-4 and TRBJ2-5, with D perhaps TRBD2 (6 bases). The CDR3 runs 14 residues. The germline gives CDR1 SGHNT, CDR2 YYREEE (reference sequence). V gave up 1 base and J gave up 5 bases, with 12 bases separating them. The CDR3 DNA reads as TGTGCCAGCAGCTTGTTATCGGGAGAGGAGACCCAGTACTTC. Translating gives CASSLLSGEETQYF. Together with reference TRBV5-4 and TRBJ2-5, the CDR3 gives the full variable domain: ETGVTQSPTHLIKTRGQQVTLRCSSQSGHNTVSWYQQALGQGPQFIFQYYREEENGRGNFPPRFSGLQFPNYSSELNVNALELDDSALYLCASSLLSGEETQYFGPGTRLLVL.

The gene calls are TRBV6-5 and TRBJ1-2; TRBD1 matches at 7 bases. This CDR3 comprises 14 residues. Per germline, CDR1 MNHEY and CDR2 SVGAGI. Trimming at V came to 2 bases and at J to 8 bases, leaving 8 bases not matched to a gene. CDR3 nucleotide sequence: TGTGCCAGCAGTTACGGTGGCAGGGGGAGCGGCTACACCTTC. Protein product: CASSYGGRGSGYTF.

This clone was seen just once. The DNA for the CDR3 is TGTGCCAGCAGATCTAGCGGGGGGAACACCGGGGAGCTGTTTTTT. Residues: CASRSSGGNTGELFF. The chain has TRBV6-5 and TRBJ2-2; TRBD2 matches at 10 bases. This CDR3 spans 15 amino acids. CDR1 is MNHEY and CDR2 is SVGAGI in the germline V gene. J was trimmed by 1 base and V by 6 bases; bases with no gene match: 2.

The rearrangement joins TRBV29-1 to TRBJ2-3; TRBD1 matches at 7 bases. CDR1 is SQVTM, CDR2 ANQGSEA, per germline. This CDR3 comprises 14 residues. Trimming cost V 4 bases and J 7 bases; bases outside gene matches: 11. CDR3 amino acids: CSVGSTGVRNTQYF. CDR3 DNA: TGCAGCGTTGGAAGTACAGGGGTGCGTAATACGCAGTATTTT.

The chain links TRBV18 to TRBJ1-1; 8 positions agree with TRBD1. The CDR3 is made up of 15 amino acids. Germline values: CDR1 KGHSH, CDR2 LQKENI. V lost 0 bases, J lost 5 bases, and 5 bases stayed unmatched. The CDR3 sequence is CASSPPLGQGTEAFF. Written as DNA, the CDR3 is TGTGCCAGCTCACCACCGTTAGGACAGGGAACTGAAGCTTTCTTT.

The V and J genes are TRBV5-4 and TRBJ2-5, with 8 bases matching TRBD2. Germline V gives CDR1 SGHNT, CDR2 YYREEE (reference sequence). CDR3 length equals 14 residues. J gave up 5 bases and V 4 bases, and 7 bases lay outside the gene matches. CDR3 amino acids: CASSHSGGEETQYF. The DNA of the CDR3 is TGTGCCAGCAGCCACTCCGGGGGGGAGGAGACCCAGTACTTC.

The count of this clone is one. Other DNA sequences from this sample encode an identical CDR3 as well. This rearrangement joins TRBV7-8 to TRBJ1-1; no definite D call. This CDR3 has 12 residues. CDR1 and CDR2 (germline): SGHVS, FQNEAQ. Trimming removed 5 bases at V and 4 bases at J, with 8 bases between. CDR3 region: CASSPRSTEAFF. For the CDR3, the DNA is TGTGCCAGCAGCCCGAGGAGCACTGAAGCTTTCTTT.

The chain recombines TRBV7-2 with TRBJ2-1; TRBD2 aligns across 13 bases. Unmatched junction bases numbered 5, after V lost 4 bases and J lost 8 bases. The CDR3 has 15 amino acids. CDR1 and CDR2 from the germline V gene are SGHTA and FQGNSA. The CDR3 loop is CASSSGLAGVHEQFF. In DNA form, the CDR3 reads TGTGCCAGCAGCTCAGGACTAGCGGGGGTCCATGAGCAGTTCTTC.

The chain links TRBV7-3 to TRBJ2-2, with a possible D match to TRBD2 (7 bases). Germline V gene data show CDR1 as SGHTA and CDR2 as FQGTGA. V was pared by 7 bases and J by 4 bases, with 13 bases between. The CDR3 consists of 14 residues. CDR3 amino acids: CASKAGASTGELFF. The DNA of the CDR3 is TGTGCCAGCAAGGCGGGGGCCAGCACCGGGGAGCTGTTTTTT.